One sample yielded the 24 T cell receptor beta chains listed below, sequenced in a study of T cells expressing NK-cell markers. TCRdb reprocessed the 5' RACE reads and reports one entry per CDR3 protein, with no DNA. Its listing shows some 150,000 distinct CDR3 sequences. What was sequenced was blood T cells: a sorted CD56 or NKG2C T cell subset, CD4+ or CD8+ T cells, or bulk PBMC T cells (not recorded which). Receptor source: a man younger than 35 in good health.

The chain employs TRBV2 and TRBJ2-7; TCRdb's D call, TRBD2, is unchecked because there is no DNA. The germline gives CDR1 SNHLY, CDR2 FYNNEI. The CDR3 spans 13 residues. The CDR3 region is CASKLGGSYEQYF.

The chain carries TRBV19 and TRBJ1-2; the TCRdb call, TRBD1, lacks DNA for checking. Germline lookup yields CDR1 LNHDA and CDR2 SQIVND (reference sequence). CDR3 length equals 17 residues. Here the CDR3 reads CASSIATSGETNYGYTF.

The chain combines TRBV7-9 with TRBJ2-1; TCRdb reports TRBD2, a call that lacks DNA to check it against. The CDR3 loop spans 13 amino acids. The V gene's germline CDR1 is SEHNR and CDR2 FQNEAQ (reference sequence). The CDR3 loop is CASSLKLGYEQFF.

The chain links TRBV4-2 to TRBJ2-2; TCRdb's D gene call, TRBD2, goes unchecked for lack of DNA. CDR3 size: 19 residues. Germline loops: CDR1 LGHNA, CDR2 YNFKEQ. The CDR3 loop reads CASSQHSRLAGGRTGELFF.

The chain has TRBV12-3 or TRBV12-4 and TRBJ2-1; the TCRdb D gene call, TRBD1, has no DNA to confirm it. The CDR3 extends over 13 amino acids. This CDR3 reads CASSFARGDEQFF.

The V call is TRBV20-1, the J call TRBJ1-5; without DNA, the TCRdb call of TRBD1 cannot be checked. The length of the CDR3 is 13 residues. Per germline, CDR1 DFQATT and CDR2 SNEGSKA (reference sequence). CDR3 residues: CSAEDQGMDPQHF.

The chain's CDR3 is CASSLRWVGTEAFF. The gene calls are TRBV7-6 and TRBJ1-1. Germline CDR1 is SGHVS and CDR2 is FNYEAQ. CDR3 length: 14 amino acids.

The chain has TRBV12-3 or TRBV12-4 and TRBJ2-2; TCRdb indicates TRBD1, and absent DNA this call remains unverified. The CDR3 extends over 14 amino acids. The CDR3 loop reads CASTGYSNTGELFF.

The chain has TRBV14 and TRBJ2-1; the TCRdb D gene call, TRBD2, has no DNA to confirm it. The CDR3 spans 15 residues. Germline V gives CDR1 SGHDN, CDR2 FVKESK. The CDR3 sequence: CASRRSGGRADEQFF.

The rearrangement links TRBV6-1 to TRBJ2-7; the D call of TRBD2 rests on TCRdb alone, since no DNA is present to check it. This CDR3 has 15 residues. Germline V gene data show CDR1 as MNHNS and CDR2 as SASEGT. The CDR3 loop is CASSASGMDHLEQYF.

V gene TRBV20-1 combines with J gene TRBJ2-1; TCRdb calls TRBD2, which cannot be checked without DNA. The CDR3 totals 14 residues. Germline CDR1 DFQATT, CDR2 SNEGSKA (reference sequence). The chain's CDR3 is CSARTGLSGNEQFF.

The chain is built from TRBV4-3 and TRBJ2-7; TCRdb outputs TRBD1, but without DNA this stays unchecked. Per germline, CDR1 LGHNA and CDR2 YSLEER. The CDR3 is 14 residues long. The CDR3 here is CASSQGRGFVEQYF.

This rearrangement joins TRBV7-9 to TRBJ2-1. Germline V CDR1 and CDR2: SEHNR, FQNEAQ (reference sequence). The CDR3 runs to 13 residues. The chain's CDR3 is CASSLANYNEQFF.

This rearrangement joins TRBV5-5 to TRBJ2-1; TCRdb indicates TRBD2, and absent DNA this call remains unverified. From germline, CDR1 is SGHKS and CDR2 YYEKEE (reference sequence). This CDR3 comprises 16 residues. The CDR3 sequence is CASSPTGTSNVNEQFF.

The chain recombines TRBV28 with TRBJ2-3; TCRdb names TRBD1, which stays unverified in the absence of DNA. The germline gives CDR1 MDHEN, CDR2 SYDVKM. The CDR3 is made up of 14 amino acids. The CDR3 region is CASSFEQAADTQYF.

This chain connects TRBV7-6 to TRBJ2-1; TCRdb outputs TRBD2, but without DNA this stays unchecked. The CDR3 is 17 amino acids. Germline assignment: CDR1 SGHVS and CDR2 FNYEAQ. This CDR3 reads CASSLGAYGGVHNEQFF.

V gene TRBV5-5 combines with J gene TRBJ1-1. The germline V gene has CDR1 SGHKS and CDR2 YYEKEE (reference sequence). This CDR3 has 13 amino acids. CDR3 sequence: CASSFWEDTEAFF.

The V and J genes are TRBV29-1 and TRBJ2-5; TCRdb lists TRBD2, though no DNA is available to test this call. The CDR3 has 12 residues. The germline V gene has CDR1 SQVTM and CDR2 ANQGSEA. The chain's CDR3 is CSGREEQETQYF.

The CDR3 reads CASSPRTGDNEQFF. V is TRBV7-9 and J is TRBJ2-1; lacking DNA, the TRBD1 call made by TCRdb goes unchecked. The CDR3 length is 14 residues. The germline V gene has CDR1 SEHNR and CDR2 FQNEAQ (reference sequence).

The chain is built from TRBV7-2 and TRBJ2-1; lacking DNA, the TRBD1 call made by TCRdb goes unchecked. Germline V lookup: CDR1 SGHTA, CDR2 FQGNSA. The CDR3 is 19 amino acids. This CDR3 is CASSHKEYPGPWEGHEQFF.

The chain has TRBV27 and TRBJ2-2; TCRdb designates TRBD1, a call that cannot be tested without DNA. CDR3 length equals 16 residues. In germline, CDR1 is MNHEY, CDR2 SMNVEV (reference sequence). CDR3 residues: CASIEIDRVNAGELFF.

The V gene is TRBV7-9, the J gene TRBJ2-1; lacking DNA, the TRBD2 call made by TCRdb goes unchecked. The CDR3 loop spans 15 amino acids. CDR1 SEHNR and CDR2 FQNEAQ come from the germline V gene (reference sequence). The CDR3 reads CASLAGGTSYNEQFF.

The chain joins TRBV6-2 or TRBV6-3 to TRBJ2-4. The CDR3 is made up of 14 amino acids. Germline loops: CDR1 MNHEY, CDR2 SVGEGT. This CDR3 is CASSYSSRVDIQYF.

The J gene is TRBJ2-1, the V gene TRBV5-6; absent DNA, TCRdb's TRBD1 call cannot be checked. CDR1 and CDR2 (germline): SGHDT, YYEEEE. The CDR3 has 15 amino acids. CDR3 residues: CASSFRDLYYNEQFF.